Below are 9 T cell receptor beta chains sequenced from a single sample in a study of blood T cell repertoires in COVID-19. The method was immunoSEQ multiplex PCR; TCRdb's version includes in-frame clones alone and lacks a portion of them. Here the sample spans over 90,000 clones, 70% to 90% being singletons. The specimen was peripheral blood. These receptors originate from a man older than 75 with acute or convalescent COVID-19.

The J gene is TRBJ1-1, the V gene TRBV12-3 or TRBV12-4; no definite D call. V lost 2 bases and J 11 bases, leaving 12 bases between the germline ends. This CDR3 is built from 12 residues. DNA of the CDR3: TGTGCCAGCAGTTTAAGCTCCCGGTCGGCTTTCTTT. Encoded protein: CASSLSSRSAFF.

This clone has only one observation. The CDR3 sequence: CASSSDRRNEQFF. The CDR3 region has the DNA TGTGCCAGCAGCTCCGACAGGCGTAATGAGCAGTTCTTC. The chain combines TRBV7-2 with TRBJ2-1; TRBD1 is a possible D gene (6 bases). V was cut by 4 bases and J by 7 bases, with 11 bases left in between. The CDR3 runs to 13 residues. Germline CDR1 and CDR2: SGHTA and FQGNSA.

The rearrangement joins TRBV9 to TRBJ2-1; tentative D call: TRBD2 (6 bases). Trimming removed 5 bases at V and 9 bases at J, with 21 bases between. Germline values: CDR1 SGDLS, CDR2 YYNGEE. The CDR3 consists of 15 residues. The CDR3 region is CASSPGGMGGTEQFF. The CDR3 DNA is TGTGCCAGCAGTCCAGGTGGGATGGGGGGAACTGAGCAGTTCTTC.

The J gene is TRBJ1-1, the V gene TRBV7-9; D gene uncertain. Deletions cut 3 bases from V and 9 bases from J, with 17 bases between. Per the germline V gene, CDR1 is SEHNR and CDR2 is FQNEAQ (reference sequence). This CDR3 has 14 residues. CDR3 loop: CASSFNVDGEKAFF. The CDR3, as DNA: TGTGCCAGCAGCTTTAATGTTGATGGTGAGAAAGCTTTCTTT.

The chain is built from TRBV6-5 and TRBJ1-5; D uncertain. This CDR3 has 13 residues. Germline CDR1 and CDR2: MNHEY and SVGAGI. Trimming removed 6 bases from V and 6 bases from J, with 12 bases in between. The CDR3 spells CASSPLTRQPQHF. The CDR3 coding sequence is TGTGCCAGCAGCCCATTGACACGTCAGCCCCAGCATTTT.

This clone was recorded only once. The rearrangement links TRBV7-9 to TRBJ2-1; D may be TRBD1 (6 bases). CDR1 SEHNR and CDR2 FQNEAQ come from the germline V gene (reference sequence). This CDR3 comprises 13 residues. V lost 3 bases and J lost 7, with 10 bases in between. DNA of the CDR3: TGTGCCAGCAGCTTTAACAGGGTAAATGAGCAGTTCTTC. Its translation: CASSFNRVNEQFF.

The chain has TRBV19 and TRBJ1-5; 9 bases align to TRBD1. This CDR3 contains 15 residues. J lost 5 bases, V lost 5 bases, and 7 bases had no gene match. The germline V gene encodes CDR1 LNHDA and CDR2 SQIVND (reference sequence). CDR3 in amino acids: CASSPGDREYQPQHF. The CDR3 DNA is TGTGCCAGTAGTCCGGGGGACAGGGAGTATCAGCCCCAGCATTTT.

The gene calls are TRBV9 and TRBJ2-2; maybe TRBD2 (6 bases). Germline V lookup: CDR1 SGDLS, CDR2 YYNGEE. The CDR3 spans 16 residues. Trimming took off 3 bases at V and 5 bases at J, with 17 bases between the two ends. CDR3 coding DNA: TGTGCCAGCAGCGCCTACGCCGGAGGGCAAACCGGGGAGCTGTTTTTT. Translated, it gives CASSAYAGGQTGELFF. Full variable domain (rest looked up from reference TRBV9 and TRBJ2-2): DSGVTQTPKHLITATGQRVTLRCSPRSGDLSVYWYQQSLDQGLQFLIQYYNGEERAKGNILERFSAQQFPDLHSELNLSSLELGDSALYFCASSAYAGGQTGELFFGEGSRLTVL.

The chain links TRBV11-2 to TRBJ2-3, with TRBD2 matching 8 bases. CDR3 length equals 15 residues. Germline V gives CDR1 SGHAT, CDR2 FQNNGV. The J segment lost 3 bases and the V segment lost 4 bases, leaving 6 bases of the junction unmatched. The CDR3 is CASSSLAGITDTQYF. In nucleotides, the CDR3 is TGTGCCAGCAGCTCTTTAGCGGGAATAACAGATACGCAGTATTTT. The entire variable domain, with the rest obtained from reference TRBV11-2 and TRBJ2-3, is as follows: EAGVAQSPRYKIIEKRQSVAFWCNPISGHATLYWYQQILGQGPKLLIQFQNNGVVDDSQLPKDRFSAERLKGVDSTLKIQPAKLEDSAVYLCASSSLAGITDTQYFGPGTRLTVL.